The rows below give T cell receptor beta chains drawn from one sample of a study of identical twins. One entry per CDR3 protein, called by TCRdb with MiXCR from the 5' RACE reads. The data show some 1,700,000 distinct CDR3 sequences, with about 31% seen just once and approximately 0.25% held by the top ten. The specimen was cord blood. The receptors originated from a newborn girl in good health. Each CDR3 is given with its conserved first and last residue. The order of the fields is D gene, V gene, J gene, CDR3 protein. A D gene is named only where the DNA matches it firmly.

>TRBD1|TRBV3-1|TRBJ2-1
CASYRQGARWETQFF
>NA|TRBV5-4|TRBJ2-2
CASSLDCTGELFF
>NA|TRBV12-3/TRBV12-4|TRBJ1-1
CASSPRAGSGTEAFF
>NA|TRBV20-1|TRBJ2-1
CSASKGNEQFF
>NA|TRBV2|TRBJ2-5
CASSAGVETQYF
>NA|TRBV11-2|TRBJ2-1
CASSGPGTGNNEQFF
>TRBD2|TRBV20-1|TRBJ2-3
CSASPTSGGAPDTQYF
>NA|TRBV5-1|TRBJ1-6
CASTWGSSYNSPLHF
>NA|TRBV20-1|TRBJ1-2
CSARSFSGASYGYTF
>TRBD1|TRBV20-1|TRBJ1-5
CSAQQGMGNQPQHF
>NA|TRBV4-1|TRBJ2-3
CASSQDPLGDTQYF
>TRBD1|TRBV7-6|TRBJ1-1
CASSLLWTGGAFF
>TRBD1|TRBV12-3/TRBV12-4|TRBJ1-2
CATHLRDRVYGYTF
>NA|TRBV12-5|TRBJ2-1
CASVSGWGDNEQFF
>NA|TRBV11-2|NA
CASSLDPDFTYEQYF
>TRBD2|TRBV3-1|TRBJ2-1
CASSQTAGAYNEQFF
>NA|TRBV10-3|TRBJ2-5
CAISPGGLETQYF
>NA|TRBV25-1|TRBJ2-2
CASSEMGVTSAGELFF
>TRBD2|TRBV20-1|TRBJ2-1
CSARKTSGSGNEQFF
>TRBD1|TRBV6-5|TRBJ2-7
CASSYSTGAYEQYF
>NA|TRBV28|TRBJ1-1
CASSFDSIESAFF
>TRBD1|TRBV20-1|TRBJ1-2
CSAWDRGYYGYTF
>NA|TRBV20-1|TRBJ2-3
CSQGGDTQYF
>NA|TRBV11-2|TRBJ1-2
CASSLGDGPNYGYTF
>TRBD2|TRBV7-2|TRBJ2-3
CASSLPTLAGGQGSTDTQYF
>NA|TRBV5-1|TRBJ1-2
CASSLHHGYTF
>NA|TRBV20-1|TRBJ2-7
CSATEGANAIDEQYF
>NA|TRBV4-2|TRBJ2-3
CASSQAEADTQYF
>TRBD2|TRBV10-2|TRBJ2-7
CASSDMMWRGSYEQYF
>TRBD2|TRBV20-1|TRBJ2-1
CSASSSGRDSYNEQFF
>TRBD2|TRBV9|TRBJ2-7
CASSVGGTSGPYEQYF
>TRBD2|TRBV7-9|TRBJ2-1
CASSLRRLAGAYNEQFF
>TRBD1|TRBV12-3/TRBV12-4|TRBJ1-1
CASSLETGLNTEAFF
>TRBD2|TRBV6-5|TRBJ2-5
CASRRTSGKEYF
>TRBD1|TRBV7-9|TRBJ1-2
CASSLGTVLYGYTF
>NA|TRBV20-1|TRBJ2-5
CSARGSSTQETQYF
>NA|TRBV20-1|TRBJ1-6
CSARGLNSPPHF
>TRBD1|TRBV20-1|TRBJ1-2
CSAGRGRRCGYTF